The 8 T cell receptor beta chains in this list originate from one sample, sequenced in a study of blood T cell repertoires in COVID-19. Assay used: immunoSEQ multiplex PCR; TCRdb lists only in-frame clones, some missing. The repertoire has 100,000 or so clones, roughly 79% of them found once; the top ten carry roughly 37%. Sequences were obtained from peripheral blood. Source of these receptors: a man at least 80 years old with acute or convalescent COVID-19.

This clone was counted once. The chain joins TRBV3-1 (or the pseudogene TRBV3-2) to TRBJ2-2; 8 positions agree with TRBD2. The V segment lost 2 bases and the J segment 6 bases; nucleotides outside the gene matches: 8. The CDR3 length is 16 residues. The germline V gene encodes CDR1 LGHDT and CDR2 YNNKEL (reference sequence). CDR3 region: CASSQWSGRNAGELFF. The CDR3, as DNA: TGTGCCAGCAGCCAATGGAGCGGGAGAAACGCCGGGGAGCTGTTTTTT.

The chain is built from TRBV27 and TRBJ1-2, with D perhaps TRBD1 (5 bases). Deletions cut 3 bases from V and 8 bases from J, with 16 bases between. The CDR3 spans 14 residues. Germline CDR1 reads MNHEY; CDR2 reads SMNVEV (reference sequence). CDR3 protein: CASSFLPGSTGYTF. CDR3 DNA sequence: TGTGCCAGCAGTTTTCTTCCAGGGTCTACCGGCTACACCTTC.

V gene TRBV28 combines with J gene TRBJ1-3; TRBD1 matches 8 bases. CDR1 and CDR2 (germline): MDHEN, SYDVKM. The CDR3 has 16 residues. V shed 6 bases, J shed 0 bases, and the junction held 7 bases outside the gene matches. Here the CDR3 reads CASRWGQVNSGNTIYF. The CDR3 bases are TGTGCCAGCAGGTGGGGACAGGTGAACTCTGGAAACACCATATATTTT.

The chain is built from TRBV7-2 and TRBJ2-1; D possibly corresponds to TRBD2 (6 bases). Trimming removed 2 bases at V and 0 bases at J, with 8 bases between. The CDR3 covers 15 residues. Germline CDR1 and CDR2: SGHTA and FQGNSA. The CDR3 region has the DNA TGTGCCAGCAGCTTAACTAGCAGCTCCTACAATGAGCAGTTCTTC. It codes for CASSLTSSSYNEQFF.

The chain combines TRBV4-3 with TRBJ2-7, with TRBD2 as a possible D gene (5 bases). The germline V and J ends were trimmed by 4 bases and 5 bases, with 12 bases remaining between them. The CDR3 contains 13 residues. From germline, CDR1 is LGHNA and CDR2 YSLEER. The CDR3 DNA sequence: TGCGCCAGCAGCCGTCCTTTTAGCGACGAGCAGTACTTC. Protein: CASSRPFSDEQYF.

This clone was found once. V usage is TRBV7-2 and J usage is TRBJ1-2, with 7 bases lining up with TRBD1. Germline loops: CDR1 SGHTA, CDR2 FQGNSA. The length of the CDR3 is 14 residues. After removal of 5 bases from V and 5 bases from J, the junction contained 8 bases not matched to a gene. The CDR3 loop is CASSQRGQNYGYTF. As DNA, the CDR3 is TGTGCCAGCAGCCAAAGGGGGCAAAATTATGGCTACACCTTC.

The rearrangement joins TRBV9 to TRBJ1-2; unclear D gene. This CDR3 region has 12 residues. Germline CDR1 SGDLS, CDR2 YYNGEE. V lost 3 bases and J lost 7, with 10 bases in between. The CDR3 DNA reads TGTGCCAGCAGCGCTACTCGGGGTGGCTACACCTTC. It specifies CASSATRGGYTF.

The chain carries TRBV13 and TRBJ2-1; D remains ambiguous. The germline V gene encodes CDR1 PRHDT and CDR2 FYEKMQ (reference sequence). Trimming took 5 bases from V and 0 from J, leaving 11 bases between them. The CDR3 loop spans 15 amino acids. CDR3 in amino acids: CASSPRPGSYNEQFF. CDR3 DNA: TGTGCCAGCAGCCCACGTCCGGGCTCCTACAATGAGCAGTTCTTC.